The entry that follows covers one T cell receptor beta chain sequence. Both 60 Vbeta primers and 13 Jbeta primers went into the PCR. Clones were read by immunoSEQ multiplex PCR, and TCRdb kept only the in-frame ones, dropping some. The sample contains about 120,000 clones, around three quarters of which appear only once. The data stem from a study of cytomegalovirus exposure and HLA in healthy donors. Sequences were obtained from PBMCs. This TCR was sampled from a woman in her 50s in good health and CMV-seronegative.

This CDR3 is CASRRGLETQYF. The CDR3 DNA reads TGTGCCAGCAGAAGGGGGCTGGAGACCCAGTACTTC. The chain links TRBV28 to TRBJ2-5; 7 nucleotides align to TRBD1. Germline assignment: CDR1 MDHEN and CDR2 SYDVKM. With V trimmed by 6 bases and J by 5 bases, 3 bases remained unmatched. The CDR3 is 12 residues long.